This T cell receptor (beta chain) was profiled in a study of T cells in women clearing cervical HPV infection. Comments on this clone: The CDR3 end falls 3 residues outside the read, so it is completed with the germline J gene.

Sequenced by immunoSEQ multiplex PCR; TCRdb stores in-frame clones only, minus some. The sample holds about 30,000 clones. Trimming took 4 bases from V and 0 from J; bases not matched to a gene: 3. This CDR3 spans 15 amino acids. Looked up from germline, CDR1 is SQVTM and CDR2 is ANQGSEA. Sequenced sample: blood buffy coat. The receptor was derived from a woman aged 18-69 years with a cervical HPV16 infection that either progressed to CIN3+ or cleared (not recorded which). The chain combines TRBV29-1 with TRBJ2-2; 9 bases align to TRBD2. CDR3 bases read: TGCAGCGTTGGGGGACTAGCCTCGAACACCGGGGAG. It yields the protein CSVGGLASNTGE. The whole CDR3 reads CSVGGLASNTGELFF.